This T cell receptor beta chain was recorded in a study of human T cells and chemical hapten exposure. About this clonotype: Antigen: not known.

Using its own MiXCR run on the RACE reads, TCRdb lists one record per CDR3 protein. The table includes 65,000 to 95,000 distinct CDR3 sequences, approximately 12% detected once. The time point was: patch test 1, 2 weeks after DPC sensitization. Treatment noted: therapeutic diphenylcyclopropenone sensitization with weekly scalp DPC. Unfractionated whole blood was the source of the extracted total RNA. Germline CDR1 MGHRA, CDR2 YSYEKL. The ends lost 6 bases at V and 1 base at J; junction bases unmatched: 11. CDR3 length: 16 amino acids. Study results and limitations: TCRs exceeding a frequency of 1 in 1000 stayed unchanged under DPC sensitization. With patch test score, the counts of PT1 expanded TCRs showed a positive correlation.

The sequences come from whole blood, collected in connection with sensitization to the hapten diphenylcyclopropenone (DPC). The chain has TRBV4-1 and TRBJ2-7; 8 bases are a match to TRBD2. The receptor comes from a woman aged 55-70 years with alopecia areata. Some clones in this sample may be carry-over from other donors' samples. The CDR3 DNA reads TGCGCCAGCAGTCACCACAGCGGGGGCCAATCCTACGAGCAGTACTTC. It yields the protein CASSHHSGGQSYEQYF.